This TCR beta chain comes out of a study of T-cell memory formation after mild COVID-19. Turning to the study itself: TCR clusters largely stayed donor specific.

TCRdb re-called the 5' RACE reads with MiXCR, one entry per CDR3 protein. The sample yields around 200,000 distinct CDR3 sequences, 10% seen once. This clonotype turned up a few times. Trimming took off 3 bases at V and 5 bases at J, with 14 bases between the two ends. The CDR3 spans 14 residues. The germline CDR1 and CDR2 sequences are DFQATT and SNEGSKA (reference sequence). The receptor was derived from a man aged 18 to 30 who had mild COVID-19 (a few samples of this study predate the infection). Cell type and time point are not known. The sample consisted of PBMCs or a T cell subset sorted from them (not recorded which). J is TRBJ1-5 and V is TRBV20-1, with D perhaps matching TRBD1 (5 bases). DNA of the CDR3: TGCAGTGCTAGGGGACGGAGTATCTATCAGCCCCAGCATTTT. Its protein product is CSARGRSIYQPQHF.